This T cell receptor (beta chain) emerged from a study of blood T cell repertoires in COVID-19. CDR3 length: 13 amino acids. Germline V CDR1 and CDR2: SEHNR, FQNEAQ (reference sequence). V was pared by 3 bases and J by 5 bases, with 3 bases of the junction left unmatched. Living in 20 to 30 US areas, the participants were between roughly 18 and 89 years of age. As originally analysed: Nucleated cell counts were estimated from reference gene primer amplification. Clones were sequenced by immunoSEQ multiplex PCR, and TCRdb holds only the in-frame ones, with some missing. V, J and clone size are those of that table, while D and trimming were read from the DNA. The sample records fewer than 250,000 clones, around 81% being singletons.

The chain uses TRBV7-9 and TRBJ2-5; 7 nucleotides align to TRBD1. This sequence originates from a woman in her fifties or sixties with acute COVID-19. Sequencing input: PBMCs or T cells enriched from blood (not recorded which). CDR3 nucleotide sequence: TGTGCCAGCAGCTTTCCAGGGGGTGAGACCCAGTACTTC. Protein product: CASSFPGGETQYF.